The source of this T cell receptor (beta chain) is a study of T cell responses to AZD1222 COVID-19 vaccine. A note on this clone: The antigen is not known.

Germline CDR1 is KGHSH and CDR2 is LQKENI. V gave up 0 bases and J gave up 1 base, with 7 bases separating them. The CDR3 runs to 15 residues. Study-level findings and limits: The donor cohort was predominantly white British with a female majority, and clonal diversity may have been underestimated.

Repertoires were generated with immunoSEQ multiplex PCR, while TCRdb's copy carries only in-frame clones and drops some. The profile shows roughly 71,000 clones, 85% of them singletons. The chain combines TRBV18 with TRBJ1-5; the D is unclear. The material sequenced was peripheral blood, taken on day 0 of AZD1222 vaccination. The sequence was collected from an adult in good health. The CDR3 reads CASSPPGGSNQPQHF. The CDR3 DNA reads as TGTGCCAGCTCACCACCTGGAGGAAGCAATCAGCCCCAGCATTTT.